This T cell receptor (beta chain) derives from a study of neoadjuvant anti-PD-1 for oral cavity cancer. Across the whole study: Most patients had three to four biweekly doses of 3 mg/kg nivolumab before resection. Around day 43, patients without progression received a fourth nivolumab dose before surgery.

Most PBMC samples had 480 ng input DNA in six replicates. Sequencing used immunoSEQ multiplex PCR; TCRdb keeps in-frame clones, though not all of them. Of about 79,000 clones listed, 65% to 85% were seen once; the top ten hold 3.4%. Study outcomes and limitations: Pretreatment Treg/Th17 ratio correlated inversely with post-treatment tumor clonality.

As for this clone: No antigen is known for it.

CDR3 length: 14 residues. CDR1 and CDR2 from the germline V gene are MDHEN and SYDVKM. With 7 bases clipped from V and 4 bases from J, the junction kept 7 bases outside the gene matches. Sequenced material: PBMCs, taken before nivolumab (anti-PD-1) treatment. The chain links TRBV28 to TRBJ2-1, with 7 bases identical to TRBD1. This sequence was found in a person aged 35-80 years with oral cavity squamous cell carcinoma. CDR3 DNA: TGTGCCAGCACTGGACAGGCCTCGTACAATGAGCAGTTCTTC. It encodes CASTGQASYNEQFF.